The source of this T cell receptor beta chain is a study of blood T cell repertoires in COVID-19. The germline V gene encodes CDR1 ENHRY and CDR2 SYGVKD. V lost 10 bases, J lost 1 base, and 6 bases stayed unmatched. CDR3 length: 13 residues. Profiled with immunoSEQ multiplex PCR; TCRdb holds only in-frame clones, not every one. In the table there are 150,000 to 200,000 clones, about 80% of which are singletons. The chain recombines TRBV10-3 with TRBJ1-2, with 7 bases identical to TRBD1. Sequencing was done on a sample of PBMCs or T cells enriched from blood (not recorded which). The sequence was obtained from a man aged 55-75 years who had been exposed to COVID-19. CDR3 residues: CATVDRDNYGYTF. CDR3 nucleotides: TGTGCCACCGTAGACAGGGATAACTATGGCTACACCTTC.